This T cell receptor beta chain was profiled in a study of blood T cells in healthy people across ages. This clonotype was counted only a few times. Together with a sample-barcoded 5' primer, a J-beta primer mix was included in a second PCR lasting 7 to 11 cycles. TCRdb ran MiXCR on the 5' RACE reads and lists one entry per CDR3 protein. The table has about 1.8 million distinct CDR3 sequences, less than 50% seen once. V shed 0 bases and J 4 bases; nucleotides not matched to a gene: 4. Germline V CDR1 and CDR2: LGHNA, YSLEER. This CDR3 region has 15 residues. Sequences were obtained from blood. This chain uses TRBV4-3 with TRBJ2-5; 8 positions agree with TRBD2. The TCR was taken from a woman aged 40 to 50 in good health. The CDR3 nucleotides read TGCGCCAGCAGCCAAGAGGCGGGGGGCGGAGAGACCCAGTACTTC. Its protein is CASSQEAGGGETQYF.